This passage covers 27 T cell receptor beta chains from one sample sequenced in a study of cytomegalovirus exposure and HLA in healthy donors (dated by TCRdb to the late 2010s). Libraries came from the immunoSEQ multiplex PCR assay. A mixture of 60 forward primers for TCR Vbeta segments and 13 reverse primers for TCR Jbeta segments was used in the multiplex PCR. Entries here come from immuneACCESS through TCRdb and include only in-frame sequences with V and J called. Some clones fail to appear in such tables; in the studies checked, an unresolved V gene covers under half of the shortfall, and the cause of the remainder is unknown. In this sample the table shows about 160,000 clones, 70% to 85% of which occur a single time. Roughly 3.6% of the sample is held by the ten biggest clonotypes. The specimen was PBMCs. Source of these receptors: a man aged 25-45 years in good health and CMV-seropositive.

The chain uses TRBV19 and TRBJ1-1; 7 nucleotides match TRBD1. Germline V CDR1 and CDR2: LNHDA, SQIVND (reference sequence). Trimming took 2 bases from V and 1 from J; bases not matched to a gene: 10. This CDR3 contains 17 residues. The chain's CDR3 is CASSIWGQGTANTEAFF. In DNA form, the CDR3 reads TGTGCCAGTAGTATATGGGGACAAGGGACAGCGAACACTGAAGCTTTCTTT.

The gene calls are TRBV30 and TRBJ1-4, with D hard to call. The CDR3 totals 11 residues. Germline CDR1 reads GTSNPN; CDR2 reads SVGIG (reference sequence). V lost 1 base to trimming and J lost 8 bases, with 5 bases between them. Here the CDR3 reads CAWSAREKLFF. CDR3 coding DNA: TGTGCCTGGAGTGCACGGGAAAAACTGTTTTTT. The full variable domain, its missing parts supplied by reference TRBV30 and TRBJ1-4, is SQTIHQWPATLVQPVGSPLSLECTVEGTSNPNLYWYRQAAGRGLQLLFYSVGIGQISSEVPQNLSASRPQDRQFILSSKKLLLSDSGFYLCAWSAREKLFFGSGTQLSVL.

The chain uses TRBV4-2 and TRBJ2-1, with TRBD1 matching 9 bases. Losses at the gene ends were 0 bases for V and 12 bases for J; bases not matched to a gene: 12. The CDR3 is made up of 16 amino acids. CDR1 is LGHNA and CDR2 is YNFKEQ in the germline V gene. CDR3: CASSQETVTGGAAQFF. In DNA form, the CDR3 reads TGTGCCAGCAGCCAAGAAACCGTCACAGGGGGCGCCGCGCAGTTCTTC.

The CDR3: CASTNTGGTEAFF. The CDR3 DNA is TGTGCCAGCACCAATACAGGGGGCACTGAAGCTTTCTTT. The V gene is TRBV2, the J gene TRBJ1-1, with TRBD1 identical over 8 bases. V lost 7 bases and J lost 4; bases outside the gene matches: 5. Germline CDR1 SNHLY, CDR2 FYNNEI. CDR3 length: 13 amino acids.

The gene calls are TRBV28 and TRBJ2-1; D gene ambiguous. Looked up from germline, CDR1 is MDHEN and CDR2 is SYDVKM. Trimming shortened V by 9 bases and J by 8 bases, and 11 bases separated the two germline ends. The CDR3 runs to 11 residues. The CDR3 nucleotides read TGTGCCAGTTCCGAGGCCGATGAGCAGTTCTTC. This sequence encodes CASSEADEQFF.

This clone has just a few counts. The gene calls are TRBV5-4 and TRBJ2-3; 12 nucleotides align to TRBD2. V gave up 5 bases and J gave up 0 bases; unmatched junction bases: 4. Germline V gives CDR1 SGHNT, CDR2 YYREEE (reference sequence). The CDR3 sequence is 16 residues long. The CDR3 protein is CASRYGTSGSTDTQYF. The CDR3 DNA sequence: TGTGCCAGCAGGTACGGGACTAGCGGGAGCACAGATACGCAGTATTTT.

The rearrangement uses TRBV11-2 and TRBJ2-7, with 7 bases aligning to TRBD1. The CDR3 sequence is 14 residues long. V lost 6 bases, J lost 0 bases, and 5 bases stayed unmatched. From germline, CDR1 is SGHAT and CDR2 FQNNGV. The DNA of the CDR3 is TGTGCCAGCAGATTCCGACAGGGCTCCTACGAGCAGTACTTC. It is translated as CASRFRQGSYEQYF.

The rearrangement links TRBV5-6 to TRBJ2-2, with D possibly TRBD2 on 6 matching bases. The CDR3 runs to 14 residues. V was cut by 3 bases and J by 7 bases, with 13 bases left in between. Germline V gives CDR1 SGHDT, CDR2 YYEEEE. The CDR3 nucleotides are TGTGCCAGCAGCTCCAACCTAGCGTTCGGGGAGCTGTTTTTT. Protein product: CASSSNLAFGELFF.

In this sample, this clone turned up once. For the CDR3, the DNA is TGTGCCAGCAGCTTGGCTAGCGGGAGCTCCTACAATGAGCAGTTCTTC. Protein product: CASSLASGSSYNEQFF. This sequence joins TRBV5-4 and TRBJ2-1, with 10 nucleotides matching TRBD2. CDR3 length: 16 residues. V lost 0 bases to trimming and J lost 0 bases; unmatched junction nucleotides: 0. In germline, CDR1 is SGHNT, CDR2 YYREEE (reference sequence).

This clone was picked up a small number of times. The rearrangement joins TRBV5-4 to TRBJ2-7, with a weak D call TRBD1 (6 bases). V dropped 4 bases and J dropped 0 bases, with 17 bases sitting between them. Germline V gene lookup returns CDR1 SGHNT and CDR2 YYREEE (reference sequence). This CDR3 region has 16 residues. The CDR3 sequence is CASSIRDGRGSYEQYF. CDR3 nucleotide sequence: TGTGCCAGCAGCATACGGGATGGCAGGGGCTCCTACGAGCAGTACTTC.

The chain combines TRBV6-5 with TRBJ1-1, with D possibly TRBD1 on 5 matching bases. Deletions cut 6 bases from V and 7 bases from J, with 15 bases between. CDR3 length: 13 amino acids. Germline loops: CDR1 MNHEY, CDR2 SVGAGI. The CDR3 is CASRLLSGIEAFF. For the CDR3, the DNA is TGTGCCAGCAGACTACTCTCAGGGATTGAAGCTTTCTTT.

The chain is built from TRBV7-8 and TRBJ2-5; the D gene is possibly TRBD1 (6 bases). The J call is doubtful: the DNA matches TRBJ2-7 better. This CDR3 comprises 14 residues. CDR1 and CDR2 (germline): SGHVS, FQNEAQ. The CDR3 spells CASSLDRETYEQYF. CDR3 sequence (DNA): TGTGCCAGCAGCTTAGACAGGGAAACCTACGAGCAGTACTTC.

The rearrangement uses TRBV7-9 and TRBJ2-3, with 8 bases matching TRBD1. CDR1 is SEHNR, CDR2 FQNEAQ, per germline (reference sequence). Trimming at V came to 5 bases and at J to 4 bases, leaving 8 bases not matched to a gene. This CDR3 spans 15 amino acids. This CDR3 is CASSAGQGRADTQYF. The CDR3, as DNA: TGTGCCAGCAGCGCCGGACAGGGCCGAGCAGATACGCAGTATTTT.

This clone was detected a few times. V gene TRBV7-2 combines with J gene TRBJ1-1; D is ambiguous. The germline V gene encodes CDR1 SGHTA and CDR2 FQGNSA. V was trimmed by 3 bases and J by 1 base, leaving 9 bases between them. This CDR3 spans 14 amino acids. The CDR3 protein is CASSLSTGNTEAFF. The CDR3 region has the DNA TGTGCCAGCAGCTTGTCGACGGGGAACACTGAAGCTTTCTTT.

This clone appeared once. The V and J genes are TRBV2 and TRBJ2-7; TRBD2 matches 9 bases. The CDR3 spans 14 residues. Trimming cost V 6 bases and J 3 bases; bases outside gene matches: 6. Germline V gene sequence: CDR1 SNHLY, CDR2 FYNNEI. The CDR3 coding sequence is TGTGCCAGCAGAGTCCTTAGCGGGGGCTACGAGCAGTACTTC. Its translation is CASRVLSGGYEQYF.

The rearrangement links TRBV6-5 to TRBJ2-3, with TRBD2 matching 9 bases. Germline V gives CDR1 MNHEY, CDR2 SVGAGI. The V gene end was trimmed by 2 bases and the J gene end by 5 bases; junction bases not matched to a gene: 8. The CDR3 length is 16 residues. This chain's CDR3 is CASSYEGGGAQDTQYF. The CDR3 DNA is TGTGCCAGCAGTTACGAAGGCGGGGGGGCCCAAGATACGCAGTATTTT.

Only a few counts were recorded for this clone. As DNA, the CDR3 is TGTGCCAGCTCACCAGAACTGGACAGGGGCTCCTACGAGCAGTACTTC. This encodes CASSPELDRGSYEQYF. V is TRBV18 and J is TRBJ2-7; TRBD1 matches 9 bases. J gave up 0 bases and V 2 bases, and 5 bases lay outside the gene matches. There are 16 residues in the CDR3. Germline CDR1 and CDR2: KGHSH and LQKENI.

Details on this clone: Additional DNA sequences in this sample encode the identical CDR3. The chain carries TRBV27 and TRBJ2-7, with D perhaps TRBD1 (5 bases). The CDR3 loop spans 14 amino acids. Germline V gives CDR1 MNHEY, CDR2 SMNVEV (reference sequence). Trimming removed 3 bases from V and 1 base from J, with 10 bases in between. DNA of the CDR3: TGTGCCAGCAGTTTTGGGGCTCCTTCCTACGAGCAGTACTTC. Translated: CASSFGAPSYEQYF.

This chain joins TRBV7-9 and TRBJ1-4; 9 bases agree with TRBD1. Germline-derived CDR1 and CDR2 are SEHNR and FQNEAQ (reference sequence). The CDR3 length is 14 residues. Trimming removed 5 bases from V and 11 bases from J; junction bases left unmatched: 9. In nucleotides, the CDR3 is TGTGCCAGCAGCCCGACCGGGACAGGGCGGAAACTGTTTTTT. Protein product: CASSPTGTGRKLFF.

This clone was seen a few times. V gene TRBV6-5 combines with J gene TRBJ2-2; no clear D gene. From germline, CDR1 is MNHEY and CDR2 SVGAGI. The CDR3 covers 15 residues. Trimming took off 2 bases at V and 4 bases at J, with 11 bases between the two ends. The DNA of the CDR3 is TGTGCCAGCAGTTACGGAGCTTTTGGCACCGGGGAGCTGTTTTTT. Translation: CASSYGAFGTGELFF.

This clone was recorded a few times. The V and J genes are TRBV27 and TRBJ2-1, with 9 bases matching TRBD2. V was pared by 2 bases and J by 0 bases, with 8 bases of the junction left unmatched. Germline V lookup: CDR1 MNHEY, CDR2 SMNVEV (reference sequence). The CDR3 extends over 18 amino acids. CDR3 bases: TGTGCCAGCAGTTTAGTAGGCCTAGCGGGGAGCTCCTACAATGAGCAGTTCTTC. Its protein is CASSLVGLAGSSYNEQFF.

The chain recombines TRBV16 with TRBJ2-7; 11 bases map to TRBD2. V lost 7 bases to trimming and J lost 4 bases; unmatched junction nucleotides: 6. CDR3 length: 14 amino acids. Per the germline V gene, CDR1 is KGHSY and CDR2 is FQNENV. The CDR3 coding sequence is TGTGCCAGCACTCCCGGGACTAGCGGTTACGAGCAGTACTTC. Protein product: CASTPGTSGYEQYF. The full variable domain, completed using reference TRBV16 and TRBJ2-7, is GEEVAQTPKHLVRGEGQKAKLYCAPIKGHSYVFWYQQVLKNEFKFLISFQNENVFDETGMPKERFSAKCLPNSPCSLEIQATKLEDSAVYFCASTPGTSGYEQYFGPGTRLTVT.

The J gene is TRBJ2-5, the V gene TRBV5-6; 8 nucleotides line up with TRBD2. The germline gives CDR1 SGHDT, CDR2 YYEEEE. This CDR3 has 14 amino acids. After removal of 0 bases from V and 4 bases from J, the junction contained 2 bases not matched to a gene. The CDR3 DNA reads as TGTGCCAGCAGCTTGGCCGGGGGGGGAGAGACCCAGTACTTC. Its protein product is CASSLAGGGETQYF.

This rearrangement joins TRBV15 to TRBJ2-5; maybe TRBD2 (7 bases). CDR1 LNHNV and CDR2 YYDKDF come from the germline V gene (reference sequence). With 1 base removed from V and 4 bases from J, the gap between germline ends came to 19 bases. This CDR3 contains 17 residues. CDR3 region: CATSRGGGGAFGETQYF. For the CDR3, the DNA is TGTGCCACCAGCAGAGGGGGAGGGGGGGCATTCGGAGAGACCCAGTACTTC.

This clone occurred a few times. The gene calls are TRBV6-6 and TRBJ1-1, with D possibly being TRBD1 (5 bases). Germline lookup yields CDR1 MNHNY and CDR2 SVGAGI (reference sequence). This CDR3 has 12 residues. Trimming pared 3 bases from V and 10 bases from J, leaving 12 bases between. In DNA form, the CDR3 reads TGTGCCAGCAGTTATGGGGCCTCTCGAGCTTTCTTT. Protein sequence: CASSYGASRAFF.

CDR3 nucleotides: TGCGCCAGCAGCCAAGATATGGGAGCTGGAAACACCATATATTTT. Encoded protein: CASSQDMGAGNTIYF. V and J are TRBV4-3 and TRBJ1-3; no clear D. V lost 0 bases to trimming and J lost 2 bases, with 8 bases between them. The CDR3 is 15 residues long. Germline loops: CDR1 LGHNA, CDR2 YSLEER.

V is TRBV4-1 and J is TRBJ2-7, with TRBD2 matching over 8 bases. Germline CDR1 is MGHRA and CDR2 is YSYEKL. The CDR3 loop spans 16 amino acids. Trimming cost V 2 bases and J 1 base; bases outside gene matches: 7. CDR3 loop: CASSQPGKRGSYEQYF. DNA for the CDR3: TGCGCCAGCAGCCAACCCGGGAAGCGGGGGTCCTACGAGCAGTACTTC.